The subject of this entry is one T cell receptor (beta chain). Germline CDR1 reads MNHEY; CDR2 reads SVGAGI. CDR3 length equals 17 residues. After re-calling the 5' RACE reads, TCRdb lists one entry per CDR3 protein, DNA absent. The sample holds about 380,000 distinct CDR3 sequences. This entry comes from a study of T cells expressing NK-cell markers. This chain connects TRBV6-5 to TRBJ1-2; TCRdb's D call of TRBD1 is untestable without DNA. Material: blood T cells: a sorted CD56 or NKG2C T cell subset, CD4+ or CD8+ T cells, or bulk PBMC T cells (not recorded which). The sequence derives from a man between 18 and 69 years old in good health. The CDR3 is CASSYSTRGAGLSGYTF.